This TCR beta chain came from a study of radiotherapy plus CTLA-4 blockade in lung cancer. General study points: Tumor-origin TCR clones grew in blood after radiotherapy plus ipilimumab.

This clone turned up a few times. Antigen: not known. Profiled with immunoSEQ multiplex PCR; TCRdb holds only in-frame clones, not every one. The repertoire holds under 65,000 clones, with around 79% as singletons. This CDR3 is built from 14 residues. The V gene's germline CDR1 is ENHRY and CDR2 SYGVKD. Trimming took 3 bases from V and 6 from J; bases not matched to a gene: 5. This clonotype originated in a human donor with non-small cell lung cancer who had a complete response to radiotherapy plus ipilimumab. Sequenced here: peripheral blood, sampled from a patient treated with radiotherapy plus ipilimumab. This chain joins TRBV10-3 and TRBJ1-2; 9 bases map to TRBD1. In DNA form, the CDR3 reads TGTGCCATCAGTGACCCGGGACAGGGCAATGGCTACACCTTC. Translation: CAISDPGQGNGYTF.